Listed below are T cell receptor beta chains from one sample, sequenced in a study of T cell responses to AZD1222 COVID-19 vaccine. TCRdb's copy holds only in-frame clones and misses some; the assay was immunoSEQ multiplex PCR. The table has roughly 140,000 clones, more than 90% seen once. The source material was peripheral blood, sampled on day 0 of AZD1222 vaccination. Every receptor here comes from an adult in good health. Each CDR3 is given with its conserved first and last residue. A D gene is named only where the DNA matches it firmly.

J gene | V gene | D gene | CDR3 protein | CDR3 DNA
TRBJ1-2 | TRBV7-9 | NA | CASSSNKDVTNYGYTF | TGTGCCAGCAGCTCAAACAAGGACGTGACTAACTATGGCTACACCTTC
TRBJ1-2 | TRBV11-2 | TRBD1 | CASSLDGGTGPYGYTF | TGTGCCAGCAGCTTAGATGGGGGGACAGGGCCCTATGGCTACACCTTC
TRBJ2-3 | TRBV29-1 | TRBD2 | CSVEGGTSPPDTQYF | TGCAGCGTTGAGGGGGGGACTAGTCCCCCAGATACGCAGTATTTT
TRBJ2-2 | TRBV5-1 | NA | CASRRTGDQGTGELFF | TGCGCCAGCAGAAGAACGGGAGACCAGGGGACCGGGGAGCTGTTTTTT
TRBJ1-1 | TRBV5-1 | NA | CASSLVGEGTEAFF | TGCGCCAGCAGCTTGGTGGGGGAGGGCACTGAAGCTTTCTTT
TRBJ1-1 | TRBV7-9 | TRBD1 | CATKGAGTEAFF | TGTGCCACCAAGGGGGCAGGCACTGAAGCTTTCTTT
TRBJ1-5 | TRBV24-1 | NA | CATRGDGSNQPQHF | TGTGCCACCCGGGGGGATGGTAGCAATCAGCCCCAGCATTTT
TRBJ2-2 | TRBV7-9 | NA | CASSLTGRNTGELFF | TGTGCCAGCAGCCTAACAGGTCGGAACACCGGGGAGCTGTTTTTT
TRBJ2-3 | TRBV18 | TRBD2 | CASSPSSGTDTQYF | TGTGCCAGCTCACCATCTAGCGGGACAGATACGCAGTATTTT
TRBJ1-4 | TRBV7-9 | NA | CASSPGQSPELFF | TGTGCCAGCAGCCCCGGACAGTCGCCGGAACTGTTTTTT
TRBJ1-2 | TRBV9 | NA | CASSVGVGIGYGYTF | TGTGCCAGCAGCGTAGGGGTAGGGATTGGGTATGGCTACACCTTC
TRBJ1-6 | TRBV27 | TRBD1 | CASSLSGGGHDSPLHF | TGTGCCAGCAGTTTATCGGGAGGGGGCCATGATTCACCCCTCCACTTT
TRBJ1-5 | TRBV20-1 | NA | CSASLGPQPQHF | TGCAGTGCTAGTTTAGGACCTCAGCCCCAGCATTTT
TRBJ2-3 | TRBV7-9 | TRBD1 | CASSRDRVGLNTQYF | TGTGCCAGCAGCCGTGACAGGGTCGGTTTGAATACGCAGTATTTT
TRBJ2-3 | TRBV28 | TRBD2 | CASSSPPGGVADTQYF | TGTGCCAGCAGTTCCCCCCCGGGAGGGGTCGCAGATACGCAGTATTTT
TRBJ1-5 | TRBV6-5 | NA | CASSLPGSGQPQHF | TGTGCCAGCAGTTTGCCGGGATCGGGACAGCCCCAGCATTTT
TRBJ1-5 | TRBV5-1 | TRBD1 | CASSPGTGSYSNQPQHF | TGCGCCAGCAGCCCCGGGACAGGGAGTTATAGCAATCAGCCCCAGCATTTT